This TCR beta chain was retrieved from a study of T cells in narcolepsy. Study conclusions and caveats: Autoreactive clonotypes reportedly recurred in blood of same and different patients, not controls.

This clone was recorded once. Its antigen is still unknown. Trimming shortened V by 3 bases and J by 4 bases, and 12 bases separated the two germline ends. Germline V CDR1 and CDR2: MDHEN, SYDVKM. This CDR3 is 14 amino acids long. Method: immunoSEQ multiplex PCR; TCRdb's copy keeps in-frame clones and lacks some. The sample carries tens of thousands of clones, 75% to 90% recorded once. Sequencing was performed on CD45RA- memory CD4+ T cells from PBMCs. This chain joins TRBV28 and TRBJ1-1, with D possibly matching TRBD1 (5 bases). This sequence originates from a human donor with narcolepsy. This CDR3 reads CASSLRVQGTEAFF. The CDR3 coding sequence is TGTGCCAGCAGTTTGAGGGTCCAGGGCACTGAAGCTTTCTTT.